The 13 T cell receptor beta chains reported below all come from one sample, sequenced in a study of T cells in Graves' hyperthyroidism and ophthalmopathy. It was RNA transcripts that yielded the amplified TCR beta CDR3 regions. First-round RT-PCR targeting the TCR CDR3 was performed with the HTBI primer set. TCRdb reprocessed the multiplex PCR reads with MiXCR, giving one entry per CDR3 protein. The table records under 700,000 distinct CDR3 sequences, more than 45% of them present only once. Sequencing input: peripheral blood or thyroid tissue (not recorded which). All receptors come from a woman aged 18-29 years with Graves' hyperthyroidism.

The chain recombines TRBV29-1 with TRBJ2-5; D may correspond to TRBD1 or TRBD2 (5 bases each). The V gene's germline CDR1 is SQVTM and CDR2 ANQGSEA. This CDR3 has 14 residues. The V end was cut by 7 bases, the J end by 0 bases, with 15 bases between. The CDR3 spells CSALGTAHQETQYF. The CDR3 region has the DNA TGCAGCGCCTTAGGGACCGCTCACCAAGAGACCCAGTACTTC. The full variable domain, in which reference TRBV29-1 and TRBJ2-5 provide the parts outside the CDR3, is SAVISQKPSRDICQRGTSLTIQCQVDSQVTMMFWYRQQPGQSLTLIATANQGSEATYESGFVIDKFPISRPNLTFSTLTVSNMSPEDSSIYLCSALGTAHQETQYFGPGTRLLVL.

In this sample, this clonotype turned up many times. The chain carries TRBV7-9 and TRBJ1-4, with D possibly being TRBD1 (5 bases). V dropped 3 bases and J dropped 7 bases, with 12 bases sitting between them. Germline V lookup: CDR1 SEHNR, CDR2 FQNEAQ (reference sequence). CDR3 size: 14 residues. The CDR3 DNA is TGTGCCAGCAGCTTTGGAGGGGTTGGTGAAAAACTGTTTTTT. Translating it yields CASSFGGVGEKLFF.

This clonotype was recorded at least ten times. This sequence joins TRBV29-1 and TRBJ1-2, with a tentative D call TRBD1 (5 bases). The V end lost 0 bases, the J end lost 5 bases, and 19 bases lay between the germline ends. The CDR3 totals 16 residues. Germline V lookup: CDR1 SQVTM, CDR2 ANQGSEA. The CDR3 nucleotides read TGCAGCGTTGAAGACAGGGTAGAGGTATACTGGTATGGCTACACCTTC. The encoded protein is CSVEDRVEVYWYGYTF.

The chain couples TRBV5-1 to TRBJ1-2, with D possibly being TRBD1 (6 bases). The CDR3 contains 13 residues. Germline assignment: CDR1 SGHRS and CDR2 YFSETQ. The V and J ends lost 4 bases and 8 bases respectively, with 15 bases between them. CDR3 residues: CASSQTGQPGYTF. The DNA of the CDR3 is TGCGCCAGCAGCCAAACAGGACAGCCCGGCTACACCTTC.

The chain recombines TRBV25-1 with TRBJ1-4; a weak D match, TRBD1 (5 bases). V lost 8 bases and J lost 0, with 13 bases in between. The CDR3 sequence is 15 residues long. Germline-derived CDR1 and CDR2 are MGHDK and SYGVNS. The CDR3 region has the DNA TGTGCCAGCCACGGGGGGGTTGCAACTAATGAAAAACTGTTTTTT. Encoded protein: CASHGGVATNEKLFF.

This clonotype was seen a handful of times. One junction end disagrees with the germline gene, perhaps due to a read error. The chain is built from TRBV10-3 and TRBJ1-1; 10 positions agree with TRBD1. Germline CDR1 ENHRY, CDR2 SYGVKD. CDR3 length: 12 residues. CDR3 DNA sequence: TGTGCCAGCAGTACTGGGACAGGGGTAGCTTTCTTT. This translates into CASSTGTGVAFF.

The J gene is TRBJ2-7, the V gene TRBV6-1, with a possible D match to TRBD1 (6 bases). From germline, CDR1 is MNHNS and CDR2 SASEGT. The V gene lost 5 bases and the J gene lost 3 bases, with 11 bases spanning the gap. This CDR3 comprises 13 residues. CDR3 coding DNA: TGTGCCAGCAGTAAAGGACAGAACTACGAGCAGTACTTC. Its protein is CASSKGQNYEQYF.

The rearrangement links TRBV20-1 to TRBJ1-2; 10 bases agree with TRBD1. The V and J ends lost 3 bases and 4 bases, in that order; junction bases with no gene match: 5. This CDR3 comprises 14 residues. The germline CDR1 and CDR2 sequences are DFQATT and SNEGSKA (reference sequence). CDR3 in DNA: TGCAGTGCTAGCCCGACAGGGGGCCTCTATGGCTACACCTTC. This gives the protein CSASPTGGLYGYTF.

The rearrangement uses TRBV6-1 and TRBJ1-3; tentative D call: TRBD1 (6 bases). Germline V CDR1 and CDR2: MNHNS, SASEGT. The CDR3 contains 14 residues. Trimming removed 7 bases from V and 2 bases from J, with 12 bases in between. CDR3 in DNA: TGTGCCAGCAAACAGGGAAACGCTGGAAACACCATATATTTT. Encoded protein: CASKQGNAGNTIYF.

This clonotype was seen a handful of times. This CDR3 fails to terminate in the conserved phenylalanine or tryptophan, so it likely reflects a read error. No DNA is shown, since the ends of the CDR3 on it are uncertain; the CDR3 is the one TCRdb lists. The rearrangement joins TRBV19 to TRBJ1-1. CDR1 and CDR2 from the germline V gene are LNHDA and SQIVND (reference sequence). The CDR3 is 9 amino acids in total, end residues counted. This chain's CDR3 is CASSTDSFY.

V and J are TRBV7-9 and TRBJ1-1; D call uncertain. This CDR3 has 17 amino acids. Germline CDR1 SEHNR, CDR2 FQNEAQ (reference sequence). V lost 6 bases, J lost 0 bases, and 20 bases lay in between. CDR3 in DNA: TGTGCCAGCAGAACGGCGGGTAAGCGGGGTTTGAACACTGAAGCTTTCTTT. Translation: CASRTAGKRGLNTEAFF.

The rearrangement joins TRBV20-1 to TRBJ2-7, with D perhaps matching TRBD2 (6 bases). The CDR3 covers 11 residues. Per germline, CDR1 DFQATT and CDR2 SNEGSKA (reference sequence). The CDR3 reads CSAGPEYEQYF. The DNA of the CDR3 is TGCAGCGCGGGACCAGAATACGAGCAGTACTTC.

This clonotype was seen many times. V usage is TRBV19 and J usage is TRBJ2-6, with TRBD1 matching 9 bases. CDR3 length: 15 residues. The junction had 6 bases not matched to a gene; V was cut back by 6 bases and J by 6 bases. The germline V gene has CDR1 LNHDA and CDR2 SQIVND (reference sequence). The CDR3 DNA sequence: TGTGCCAGTAGCCCAACAGGGGGCCAGGCCAACGTCCTGACTTTC. Translation gives CASSPTGGQANVLTF.